A single sample is the source of the 10 T cell receptor beta chains below, sequenced in a study of cytomegalovirus exposure and HLA in healthy donors. The PCR had 60 Vbeta and 13 Jbeta primers. Only in-frame clones appear in the TCRdb table, and some are missing; sequencing was by immunoSEQ multiplex PCR. Among about 95,000 clones listed, approximately 72% were seen once. Sequencing used PBMCs. These receptors originate from a woman in her thirties or forties in good health and CMV-seropositive.

The V gene is TRBV5-1, the J gene TRBJ2-6, with TRBD1 as a possible D gene (5 bases). The CDR3 loop spans 14 amino acids. V shed 5 bases and J shed 2 bases, with 8 bases lying between them. The V gene's germline CDR1 is SGHRS and CDR2 YFSETQ. CDR3 in amino acids: CASREGAGANVLTF. The CDR3 nucleotides read TGCGCCAGCAGGGAAGGGGCTGGGGCCAACGTCCTGACTTTC.

The chain has TRBV2 and TRBJ1-1; D is unresolved. The CDR3 length is 14 residues. Trimming cost V 3 bases and J 1 base, with 9 bases left between them. Germline V gene sequence: CDR1 SNHLY, CDR2 FYNNEI. The CDR3 bases are TGTGCCAGCAGTGAGGAGGGTTCGAACACTGAAGCTTTCTTT. Translated, it gives CASSEEGSNTEAFF. The full variable domain, its missing parts supplied by reference TRBV2 and TRBJ1-1, is EPEVTQTPSHQVTQMGQEVILRCVPISNHLYFYWYRQILGQKVEFLVSFYNNEISEKSEIFDDQFSVERPDGSNFTLKIRSTKLEDSAMYFCASSEEGSNTEAFFGQGTRLTVV.

The V gene is TRBV28, the J gene TRBJ2-7, with D maybe TRBD2 (6 bases). V lost 5 bases, J lost 3 bases, and 20 bases lay in between. Germline assignment: CDR1 MDHEN and CDR2 SYDVKM. CDR3 length: 16 amino acids. CDR3 region: CASSPSVSSGYYEQYF. For the CDR3, the DNA is TGTGCCAGCAGTCCCTCCGTTAGTAGCGGTTACTACGAGCAGTACTTC. The full variable domain, its missing parts supplied by reference TRBV28 and TRBJ2-7, is DVKVTQSSRYLVKRTGEKVFLECVQDMDHENMFWYRQDPGLGLRLIYFSYDVKMKEKGDIPEGYSVSREKKERFSLILESASTNQTSMYLCASSPSVSSGYYEQYFGPGTRLTVT.

In its sample, this clone was seen once. The CDR3 coding sequence is TGTGCCAGCAGTGAGCCAGGGGGTAGCACCGGGGAGCTGTTTTTT. Translation: CASSEPGGSTGELFF. V gene TRBV6-1 combines with J gene TRBJ2-2, with 7 nucleotides matching TRBD1. The CDR3 runs 15 residues. Trimming cost V 3 bases and J 4 bases; bases outside gene matches: 5. Looked up from germline, CDR1 is MNHNS and CDR2 is SASEGT.

The CDR3 here is CASSLTGGGKAFF. The CDR3 DNA sequence: TGTGCCAGCAGCTTAACAGGGGGCGGAAAAGCTTTCTTT. The chain couples TRBV11-2 to TRBJ1-1; 9 bases map to TRBD1. CDR1 is SGHAT, CDR2 FQNNGV, per germline. V shed 2 bases and J 9 bases; nucleotides not matched to a gene: 4. The CDR3 length is 13 residues.

This chain uses TRBV5-1 with TRBJ1-1; the D gene is possibly TRBD1 (6 bases). Trimming left V 5 bases short and J 3 bases short, with 23 bases between. Per germline, CDR1 SGHRS and CDR2 YFSETQ. The CDR3 contains 17 residues. CDR3 residues: CASSFPRGGRGYTEAFF. DNA of the CDR3: TGCGCCAGCAGTTTTCCCCGGGGGGGGCGCGGGTACACTGAAGCTTTCTTT.

The gene calls are TRBV30 and TRBJ1-4; D possibly corresponds to TRBD1 (6 bases). Germline V lookup: CDR1 GTSNPN, CDR2 SVGIG (reference sequence). The CDR3 spans 15 residues. V lost 6 bases and J lost 4, with 18 bases in between. The CDR3 region has the DNA TGTGCCTGCGTTATTAGGACAGCGATTAATGAAAAACTGTTTTTT. It specifies CACVIRTAINEKLFF.

The gene calls are TRBV2 and TRBJ1-2; tentatively, D is TRBD1 (5 bases). Germline lookup yields CDR1 SNHLY and CDR2 FYNNEI. Trimming cost V 6 bases and J 0 bases, with 5 bases left between them. CDR3 length: 12 amino acids. CDR3 sequence reads: CASRDTNYGYTF. CDR3 coding DNA: TGTGCCAGCAGGGACACTAACTATGGCTACACCTTC.

The J gene is TRBJ1-3, the V gene TRBV19, with D unclear. Germline values: CDR1 LNHDA, CDR2 SQIVND (reference sequence). V dropped 3 bases and J dropped 2 bases, with 11 bases sitting between them. This CDR3 has 15 residues. The CDR3 loop is CASSMGRTAGNTIYF. As DNA, the CDR3 is TGTGCCAGTAGTATGGGTAGAACAGCTGGAAACACCATATATTTT.

This clone was counted a few times. This chain uses TRBV7-3 with TRBJ2-3; D not certain. The CDR3 consists of 13 residues. Trimming stripped 6 bases from V and 9 bases from J, with 16 bases between. CDR1 is SGHTA, CDR2 FQGTGA, per germline. For the CDR3, the DNA is TGTGCCAGCAGTCCTGCTAGGTCATGGACGCAGTATTTT. This translates into CASSPARSWTQYF.